The rows below give T cell receptor beta chains drawn from one sample of a study of blood T cell repertoires in COVID-19. Produced via immunoSEQ multiplex PCR; TCRdb's table is partial and in-frame only. The sample shows tens of thousands of clones, roughly four fifths of them seen only once. Specimen: peripheral blood. These receptors originate from a woman at least 80 years old with acute or convalescent COVID-19. Each CDR3 is given with its conserved first and last residue. Each record gives: V gene, clone size, D gene, J gene, CDR3 protein, CDR3 DNA. A D gene is named only where the DNA matches it firmly. The size field is filled for only some rows; it gives once, few, many or a size class.

v_call: TRBV30; clone_size: NA; d_call: NA; j_call: TRBJ2-1; cdr3_aa: CAWSVGGIGYNEQFF; cdr3_nt: TGTGCCTGGAGTGTCGGCGGGATCGGCTACAATGAGCAGTTCTTC
v_call: TRBV5-1; clone_size: few; d_call: TRBD2; j_call: TRBJ2-7; cdr3_aa: CASSLAPSGDIYEQYF; cdr3_nt: TGCGCCAGCAGCCTCGCCCCTAGCGGGGACATCTACGAGCAGTACTTC
v_call: TRBV6-4; clone_size: NA; d_call: NA; j_call: TRBJ1-1; cdr3_aa: CASSVGTRNTEAFF; cdr3_nt: TGTGCCAGCAGTGTCGGGACAAGGAACACTGAAGCTTTCTTT
v_call: TRBV6-5; clone_size: NA; d_call: NA; j_call: TRBJ1-6; cdr3_aa: CASRGWISNGSPLHF; cdr3_nt: TGTGCCAGCAGGGGCTGGATCTCGAACGGATCACCCCTCCACTTT
v_call: TRBV28; clone_size: NA; d_call: NA; j_call: TRBJ1-1; cdr3_aa: CASRAGVSRNTEAFF; cdr3_nt: TGTGCCAGCAGGGCAGGGGTTTCAAGGAACACTGAAGCTTTCTTT
v_call: TRBV6-5; clone_size: NA; d_call: NA; j_call: TRBJ2-7; cdr3_aa: CASSSLGGRSSYEQYF; cdr3_nt: TGTGCCAGCAGTTCCCTCGGGGGGCGGAGCTCCTACGAGCAGTACTTC
v_call: TRBV27; clone_size: NA; d_call: NA; j_call: TRBJ2-3; cdr3_aa: CASSTPPRAQYF; cdr3_nt: TGTGCCAGCAGTACCCCCCCCCGGGCGCAGTATTTT
v_call: TRBV6-5; clone_size: NA; d_call: NA; j_call: TRBJ1-5; cdr3_aa: CASSTMTASNQPQHF; cdr3_nt: TGTGCCAGCAGTACCATGACAGCTAGCAATCAGCCCCAGCATTTT
v_call: TRBV5-1; clone_size: once; d_call: NA; j_call: TRBJ2-5; cdr3_aa: CASSVVGEETQYF; cdr3_nt: TGCGCCAGCAGCGTAGTGGGAGAAGAGACCCAGTACTTC
v_call: TRBV11-2; clone_size: NA; d_call: TRBD1; j_call: TRBJ2-7; cdr3_aa: CASSPRTGGRTSGEQYF; cdr3_nt: TGTGCCAGCAGCCCAAGGACAGGGGGCAGGACCTCCGGGGAGCAGTACTTC
v_call: TRBV6-1; clone_size: once; d_call: NA; j_call: TRBJ1-1; cdr3_aa: CASSDPGGPNTEAFF; cdr3_nt: TGTGCCAGCAGTGATCCTGGGGGCCCGAACACTGAAGCTTTCTTT
v_call: TRBV28; clone_size: NA; d_call: NA; j_call: TRBJ2-6; cdr3_aa: CASSISGSGANVLTF; cdr3_nt: TGTGCCAGCAGTATTAGCGGCTCTGGGGCCAACGTCCTGACTTTC
v_call: TRBV6-5; clone_size: NA; d_call: TRBD1; j_call: TRBJ1-5; cdr3_aa: CASRSTGGQPQHF; cdr3_nt: TGTGCCAGCAGGTCCACAGGGGGTCAGCCCCAGCATTTT
v_call: TRBV18; clone_size: NA; d_call: TRBD1; j_call: TRBJ1-1; cdr3_aa: CASSTDRGMNTEAFF; cdr3_nt: TGTGCCAGCTCAACGGACAGGGGGATGAACACTGAAGCTTTCTTT
v_call: TRBV2; clone_size: NA; d_call: NA; j_call: TRBJ2-1; cdr3_aa: CASGPGDVSYNEQFF; cdr3_nt: TGTGCCAGCGGGCCCGGGGATGTCTCCTACAATGAGCAGTTCTTC
v_call: TRBV19; clone_size: NA; d_call: TRBD1; j_call: TRBJ1-6; cdr3_aa: CASSGRDRQNSPLHF; cdr3_nt: TGTGCCAGTAGTGGACGGGACAGACAGAATTCACCCCTCCACTTT
v_call: TRBV10-2; clone_size: NA; d_call: TRBD2; j_call: TRBJ2-1; cdr3_aa: CASRGLALTYNEQFF; cdr3_nt: TGCGCCAGCAGAGGACTAGCGTTGACCTACAATGAGCAGTTCTTC
v_call: TRBV2; clone_size: NA; d_call: NA; j_call: TRBJ1-4; cdr3_aa: CASSTTTSGRAAGRFF; cdr3_nt: TGTGCCAGCAGTACCACAACGTCAGGGAGGGCGGCCGGAAGGTTTTTT
v_call: TRBV5-4; clone_size: NA; d_call: NA; j_call: TRBJ1-1; cdr3_aa: CASSLGQGRDTEAFF; cdr3_nt: TGTGCCAGCAGCTTGGGTCAGGGTAGGGACACTGAAGCTTTCTTT
v_call: TRBV7-2; clone_size: NA; d_call: TRBD2; j_call: TRBJ2-5; cdr3_aa: CASSLGLAGAHRKETQYF; cdr3_nt: TGTGCCAGCAGCTTAGGACTAGCGGGGGCCCATCGTAAAGAGACCCAGTACTTC
v_call: TRBV3-1/TRBV3-2; clone_size: NA; d_call: TRBD1; j_call: TRBJ2-7; cdr3_aa: CASSVGQGIYEQYF; cdr3_nt: TGTGCCAGCAGCGTTGGACAGGGTATCTACGAGCAGTACTTC
v_call: TRBV6-5; clone_size: NA; d_call: NA; j_call: TRBJ2-6; cdr3_aa: CASILGGSGANVLTF; cdr3_nt: TGTGCCAGCATCTTGGGGGGATCTGGGGCCAACGTCCTGACTTTC
v_call: TRBV5-1; clone_size: NA; d_call: NA; j_call: TRBJ2-7; cdr3_aa: CASSLIRGGTDPTVKQYF; cdr3_nt: TGCGCCAGCAGCTTGATTCGAGGTGGAACAGACCCGACAGTGAAGCAGTACTTC
v_call: TRBV7-2; clone_size: NA; d_call: NA; j_call: TRBJ1-6; cdr3_aa: CASSLQVTNSPLHF; cdr3_nt: TGTGCCAGCAGCTTACAGGTCACCAACTCACCCCTCCACTTT